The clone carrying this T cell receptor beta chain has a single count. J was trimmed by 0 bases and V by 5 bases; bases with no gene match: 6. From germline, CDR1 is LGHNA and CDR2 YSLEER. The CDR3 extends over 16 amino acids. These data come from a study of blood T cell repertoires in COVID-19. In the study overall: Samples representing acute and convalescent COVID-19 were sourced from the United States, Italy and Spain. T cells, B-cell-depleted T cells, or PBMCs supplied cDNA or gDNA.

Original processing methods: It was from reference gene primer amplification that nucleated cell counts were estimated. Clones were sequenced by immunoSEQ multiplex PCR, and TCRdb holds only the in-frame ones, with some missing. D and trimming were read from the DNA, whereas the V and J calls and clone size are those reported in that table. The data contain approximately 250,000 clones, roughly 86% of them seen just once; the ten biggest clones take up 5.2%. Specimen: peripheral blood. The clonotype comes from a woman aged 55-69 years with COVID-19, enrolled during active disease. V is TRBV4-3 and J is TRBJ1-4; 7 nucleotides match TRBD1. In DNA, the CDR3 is TGCGCCAGCAGCTCCGGACAGGTTGCAACTAATGAAAAACTGTTTTTT. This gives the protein CASSSGQVATNEKLFF.